The entry that follows covers one T cell receptor beta chain sequence. This record belongs to a study of blood T cell repertoires in COVID-19. The germline gives CDR1 KGHSH, CDR2 LQKENI. With 5 bases removed from V and 4 bases from J, the gap between germline ends came to 14 bases. This CDR3 is 14 amino acids long. Study processing details: For nucleated cells, counts were estimated from reference gene primer amplification. Measured with immunoSEQ multiplex PCR; TCRdb has only the in-frame clones, and not every one. That table is the source of V, J and clone size, and D and trimming were worked out from the DNA. The table has fewer than 80,000 clones, about 86% seen once; the top ten hold approximately 6.3%.

The chain links TRBV18 to TRBJ1-1; a weak D match, TRBD1 (5 bases). This receptor was identified in a man at least 80 years old with COVID-19, enrolled during active disease. The source material was peripheral blood. The CDR3 loop is CASSALREGTEAFF. The DNA of the CDR3 is TGTGCCAGCTCAGCTCTCAGGGAGGGCACTGAAGCTTTCTTT.